This T cell receptor beta chain stems from a study of cytomegalovirus exposure and HLA in healthy donors. Study information: Earlier, 95 million to 120 million unique TCR beta sequences were recovered from roughly 180 million T cells by an analysis. Study findings and constraints: An ancestry cluster, one associated with Asian ancestry, reportedly showed fewer N-insertions than the approximately 670-donor mean in a later analysis.

Between the trimmed V and J ends, which lost 6 bases and 3 bases, there was a span of 8 bases. The CDR3 extends over 11 amino acids. Germline CDR1 and CDR2: DFQATT and SNEGSKA (reference sequence). The PCR made use of 60 Vbeta and 13 Jbeta primers. Data came from immunoSEQ multiplex PCR; TCRdb stores just in-frame clones and leaves some out. The table shows approximately 110,000 clones, with 70% to 85% occurring only once. This clone was recorded a few times. Its antigen is currently unknown. Each donor was nominally healthy when sampled (though unrecorded immune exposures were likely). This sequence joins TRBV20-1 and TRBJ1-1; a possible D gene is TRBD1 (5 bases). The sequence was obtained from a woman aged 40 to 50 in good health and CMV-seropositive. The sequenced sample was PBMCs. The CDR3 DNA follows: TGCAGTGCCCAGGGCCACACTGAAGCTTTCTTT. This sequence encodes CSAQGHTEAFF.